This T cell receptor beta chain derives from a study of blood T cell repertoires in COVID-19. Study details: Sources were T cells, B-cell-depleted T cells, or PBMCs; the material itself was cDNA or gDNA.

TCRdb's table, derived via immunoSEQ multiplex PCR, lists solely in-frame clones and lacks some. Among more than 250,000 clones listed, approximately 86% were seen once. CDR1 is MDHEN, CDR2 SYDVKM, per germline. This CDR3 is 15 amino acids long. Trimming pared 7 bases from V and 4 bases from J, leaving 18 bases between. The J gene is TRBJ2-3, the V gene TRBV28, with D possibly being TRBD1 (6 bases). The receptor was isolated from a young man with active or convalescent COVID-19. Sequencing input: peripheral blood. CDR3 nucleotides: TGTGCCAGCAAGGGCCCTACAGGGCTAGCAGATACGCAGTATTTT. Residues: CASKGPTGLADTQYF.